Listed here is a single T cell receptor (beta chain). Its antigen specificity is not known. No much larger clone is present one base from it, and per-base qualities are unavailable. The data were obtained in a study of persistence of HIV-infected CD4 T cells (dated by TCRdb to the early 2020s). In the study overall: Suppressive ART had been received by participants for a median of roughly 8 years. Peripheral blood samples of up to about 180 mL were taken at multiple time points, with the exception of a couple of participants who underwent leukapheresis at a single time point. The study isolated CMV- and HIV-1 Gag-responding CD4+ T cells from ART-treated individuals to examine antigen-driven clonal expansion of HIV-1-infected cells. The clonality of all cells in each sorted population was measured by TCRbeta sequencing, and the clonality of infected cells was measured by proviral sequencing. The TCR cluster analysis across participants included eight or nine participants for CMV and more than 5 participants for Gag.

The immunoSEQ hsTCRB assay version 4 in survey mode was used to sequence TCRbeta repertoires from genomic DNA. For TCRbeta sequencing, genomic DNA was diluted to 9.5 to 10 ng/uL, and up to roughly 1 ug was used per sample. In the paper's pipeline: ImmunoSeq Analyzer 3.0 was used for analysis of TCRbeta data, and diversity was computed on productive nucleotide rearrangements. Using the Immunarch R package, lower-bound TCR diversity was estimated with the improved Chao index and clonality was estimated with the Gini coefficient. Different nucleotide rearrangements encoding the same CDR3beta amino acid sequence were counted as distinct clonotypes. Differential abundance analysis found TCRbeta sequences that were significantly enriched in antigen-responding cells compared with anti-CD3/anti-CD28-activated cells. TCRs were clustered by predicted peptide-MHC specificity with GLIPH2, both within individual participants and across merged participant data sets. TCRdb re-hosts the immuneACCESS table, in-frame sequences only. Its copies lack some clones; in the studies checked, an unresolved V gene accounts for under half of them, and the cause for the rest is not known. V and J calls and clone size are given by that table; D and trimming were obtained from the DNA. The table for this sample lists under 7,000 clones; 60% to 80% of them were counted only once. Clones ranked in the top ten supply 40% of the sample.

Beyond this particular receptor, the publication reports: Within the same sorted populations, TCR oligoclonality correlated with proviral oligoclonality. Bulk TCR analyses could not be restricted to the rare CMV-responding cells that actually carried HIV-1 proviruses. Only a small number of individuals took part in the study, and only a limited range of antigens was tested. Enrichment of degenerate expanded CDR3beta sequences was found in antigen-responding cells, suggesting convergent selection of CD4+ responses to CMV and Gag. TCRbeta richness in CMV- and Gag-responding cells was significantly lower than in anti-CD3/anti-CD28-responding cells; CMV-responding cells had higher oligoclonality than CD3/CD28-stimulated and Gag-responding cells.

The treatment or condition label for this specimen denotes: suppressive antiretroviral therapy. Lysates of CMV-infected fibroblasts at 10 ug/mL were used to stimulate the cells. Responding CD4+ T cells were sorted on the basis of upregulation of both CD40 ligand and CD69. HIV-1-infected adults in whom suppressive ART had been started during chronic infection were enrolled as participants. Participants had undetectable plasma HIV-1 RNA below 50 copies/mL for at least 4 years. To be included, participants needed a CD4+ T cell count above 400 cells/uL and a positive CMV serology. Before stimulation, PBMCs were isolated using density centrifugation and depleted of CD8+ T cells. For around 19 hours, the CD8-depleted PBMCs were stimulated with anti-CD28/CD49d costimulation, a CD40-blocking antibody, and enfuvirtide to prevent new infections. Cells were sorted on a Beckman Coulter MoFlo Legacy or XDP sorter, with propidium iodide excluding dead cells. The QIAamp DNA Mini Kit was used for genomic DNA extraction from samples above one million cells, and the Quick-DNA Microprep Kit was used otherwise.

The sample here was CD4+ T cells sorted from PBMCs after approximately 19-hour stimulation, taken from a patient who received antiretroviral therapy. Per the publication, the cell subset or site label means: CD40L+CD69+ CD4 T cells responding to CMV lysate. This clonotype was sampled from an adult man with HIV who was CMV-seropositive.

The CDR3 region: CSVASRMNTEAFF. The DNA sequence reads TGCAGCGTAGCATCTAGAATGAACACTGAAGCTTTCTTT. Here the chain combines TRBV29-1 and TRBJ1-1, with no D gene named confidently. The CDR3 goes from the cysteine to the phenylalanine over 13 residues. Only CDR3 DNA is held: 39 bases, read in frame from base 1. V is reduced by 6 bases and J by 0 bases, leaving a spacing of 11 bases between them. CDR1 and CDR2, per the germline V gene, are SQVTM and ANQGSEA.